These T cell receptor beta chains were read from a single sample in a study of Graves' ophthalmopathy and Graves' hyperthyroidism. TCRdb reprocessed the multiplex PCR reads with MiXCR, giving one entry per CDR3 protein. In the table there are around 600,000 distinct CDR3 sequences, about 38% of which are singletons. The sequenced sample was peripheral blood. The receptor source for this set is an adult man with Graves' ophthalmopathy. Each CDR3 is given with its conserved first and last residue. A D gene is named only where the DNA matches it firmly. Some rows have no size entry. The others give once, few or many, or a class for an expanded clone.

d_call | j_call | v_call | clone_size | cdr3_nt | cdr3_aa
. | TRBJ2-5 | TRBV25-1 | many | TGTGCCAGTGAATCCGGGACCCAGTACTTC | CASESGTQYF
TRBD1 | TRBJ1-6 | TRBV7-9 | few | TGTGCCAGCAGCAAGGGACAGGGGGCTTCAGCACCCCTCCACTTT | CASSKGQGASAPLHF
TRBD1 | TRBJ1-2 | TRBV25-1 | . | TGTGCCAGCGTCGGACAGGGACCCTTCTATGGCTACACCTTC | CASVGQGPFYGYTF
TRBD1 | TRBJ2-1 | TRBV10-3 | . | TGTGCCATCAGTGGATTCCGGGACAGGGGGACATCGTCACGAGGTGAGCAGTTCTTC | CAISGFRDRGTSSRGEQFF
. | TRBJ2-7 | TRBV4-1 | . | TGCGCCAGCAGCCAAGAGGGAGACGGTAGCTCCTACGAGCAGTACTTC | CASSQEGDGSSYEQYF
. | TRBJ1-1 | TRBV19 | . | TGTGCCAGTAGCAGGGCTTTGAACACTGGAGCTTTCTTT | CASSRALNTGAFF
. | TRBJ2-5 | TRBV10-3 | . | TGTGCCATCAGTGACTCGGGGATCGAAGAGACCCAGTACTTC | CAISDSGIEETQYF
. | TRBJ2-7 | TRBV7-6 | many | TGTGCCAGCAGCTTAGGGACAGCCTTCACCCCCTACGAGCAGTACTTC | CASSLGTAFTPYEQYF
. | TRBJ2-5 | TRBV5-4 | . | TGTGCCAGCAGCTCCCGGGACTTCAGGGAGACCCAGTACTTC | CASSSRDFRETQYF
. | TRBJ2-2 | TRBV7-2 | many | TGTGCCAGCAGCTTAGTGGGCGGACCGAACACCGGGGAGCTGTTTTTT | CASSLVGGPNTGELFF
. | TRBJ2-6 | TRBV25-1 | . | TGTGCCAGCCTCGCTCCTGGGGCCAACGTCCTGACTTTC | CASLAPGANVLTF
. | TRBJ2-6 | TRBV25-1 | . | TGTGCCAGCTTGGATGTCTCTGGGGCCAACGTCCTGACTTTC | CASLDVSGANVLTF
TRBD1 | TRBJ1-4 | TRBV10-3 | few | TGTGCCACCCACCCGAGTCCGGGACAGGGAGTCGAAAAACTGTTTTTT | CATHPSPGQGVEKLFF
. | TRBJ1-3 | TRBV5-1 | . | TGCGCCAGCAGCTTGTCGCCAGGGCAGGGTGCTGGAAACACCATATATTTT | CASSLSPGQGAGNTIYF
. | TRBJ1-2 | TRBV12-5 | . | TGTGCTAGTGGTTTGGGGGACTATGGCTACACCTTC | CASGLGDYGYTF
. | TRBJ2-7 | TRBV12-3/TRBV12-4 | few | TGTGCCTGCAGTTTGGGTGGGGCTCAAATCGCCTACGAGCAGTACTTC | CACSLGGAQIAYEQYF
. | TRBJ1-5 | TRBV24-1 | . | TGTGCCACCAGCACCCCCGGGACGGATTATAGCAATCAGCCCCAGCATTTT | CATSTPGTDYSNQPQHF
. | TRBJ1-5 | TRBV19 | . | TGTGCCAGTAGTATTGGCCGGCCCCAGCATTTT | CASSIGRPQHF
. | TRBJ2-1 | TRBV24-1 | . | TGTGCCACCAGTGATTTGTCTGGGGGCAATGAGCAGTTCTTC | CATSDLSGGNEQFF
. | TRBJ2-6 | TRBV7-9 | . | TGTGCCAGCAGCCAGACAGCGCCAAACGTCCTGACTTTC | CASSQTAPNVLTF
. | TRBJ1-1 | TRBV12-3/TRBV12-4 | many | TGTGCCAGCAGCCCGTCGGGGGTCAGGAACACTGAAGCTTTCTTT | CASSPSGVRNTEAFF
TRBD1 | TRBJ1-6 | TRBV20-1 | many | TGCAGTGCACCGGGGACAGGGACAGATTCACCCCTCCACTTT | CSAPGTGTDSPLHF
. | TRBJ1-3 | TRBV29-1 | . | TGCAGCGTTGAAGCGGACACTGGAAACACCATATATTTT | CSVEADTGNTIYF
TRBD1 | TRBJ1-2 | TRBV10-2 | many | TGCGCCAGCAGACCCGGACAGGATAACTATGGCTACACCTTC | CASRPGQDNYGYTF
. | TRBJ1-6 | TRBV7-3 | many | TGTGCCAGCAGCTCCTCCGGGGGCAGGGATTCACCCCTCCACTTT | CASSSSGGRDSPLHF
. | TRBJ1-5 | TRBV12-3/TRBV12-4 | . | TGTGCCAGCAGTCCAACAGGGAACCTCAATCAGCCCCAGCATTTT | CASSPTGNLNQPQHF
. | TRBJ2-7 | TRBV10-3 | . | TGTGCCATACAGGGAAGGACCGGGACGGCCTCCTACGAGCAGTACTTC | CAIQGRTGTASYEQYF
TRBD2 | TRBJ2-7 | TRBV30 | . | TGTGCCTGGAGTGCGGGGGGGAGGCAGTACTTC | CAWSAGGRQYF
. | TRBJ2-6 | TRBV19 | . | TGTGCCAGTAGTATTGGGGCGTACGTCCTGACTTTC | CASSIGAYVLTF
. | TRBJ2-2 | TRBV7-8 | few | TGTGCCAGCAGCTTCATGGCGCGGGGCAGTACCGGGGAGCTGTTTTTT | CASSFMARGSTGELFF
TRBD1 | TRBJ2-7 | TRBV12-3/TRBV12-4 | . | TGTGCCAGCAGTTTAACGACAGGGCCCTACGAGCAGTACTTC | CASSLTTGPYEQYF
. | TRBJ1-2 | TRBV19 | . | TGTGCCAGTAGTCTTACGGCTGGGGGGCCGGGCTACACCTTC | CASSLTAGGPGYTF
TRBD2 | TRBJ2-5 | TRBV15 | . | TGTGCCACCAGCAGAGGTAGCGGGAGGGTGGAGACCCAGTACTTC | CATSRGSGRVETQYF
. | TRBJ1-1 | TRBV6-6 | many | TGTGCCAGCAATCCGAGGATGAACACTGAAGCTTTCTTT | CASNPRMNTEAFF
TRBD1 | TRBJ2-5 | TRBV12-3/TRBV12-4 | many | TGTGCCAGCAGACGGGACAGAGAAGAGACCCAGTACTTC | CASRRDREETQYF
. | TRBJ1-1 | TRBV2 | many | TGTGCCAGCACCCCGGGGGTGGGAATTGCCACTGAAGCTTTCTTT | CASTPGVGIATEAFF
. | TRBJ2-2 | TRBV12-3/TRBV12-4 | . | TGTGCCAGCAGTTTGGAGGGAATAGGTGCCGGGGAGCTGTTTTTT | CASSLEGIGAGELFF
. | TRBJ1-1 | TRBV5-1 | many | TGTGCCAGCAGCTTAGGTACAGGGAACACTGAAGCTTTCTTT | CASSLGTGNTEAFF
. | TRBJ2-6 | TRBV20-1 | . | TGCAGTGTTCCCTTAGGGGTCTCTGGGGCCAACGTCCTGGCTTTC | CSVPLGVSGANVLAF
. | TRBJ1-5 | TRBV10-3 | . | TGTGCCAGCAGTTACTCAGGGGATCTCGACCAGCCCCAGCATTTT | CASSYSGDLDQPQHF
. | TRBJ2-5 | TRBV19 | . | TGTGCCAGTGGACCGGGGAAACCGTACGGGGAGACCCAGTACTTC | CASGPGKPYGETQYF